The following is a TCR beta chain sequence with its context. The germline gene is not matched at one end of the junction; a read error may be the cause. The germline V gene has CDR1 SGHTA and CDR2 FQGNSA. CDR3 size: 15 residues. Some clones are missing from TCRdb's copy, which holds only in-frame ones; the method was immunoSEQ multiplex PCR. The repertoire holds roughly 280,000 clones, with roughly 86% as singletons. This record comes from a study of blood T cell repertoires in COVID-19. The specimen sequenced was peripheral blood. This clonotype originated in a woman in her sixties or seventies with COVID-19, enrolled during active disease. The V and J genes are TRBV7-2 and TRBJ2-1; 9 positions match TRBD1. The CDR3 region is CASNLQGAGINEQFF. The CDR3 DNA follows: TGTGCCAGCAACTTACAGGGGGCAGGCATCAATGAGCAGTTCTTC. Full variable domain (outside the CDR3, taken from reference TRBV7-2 and TRBJ2-1): GAGVSQSPSNKVTEKGKDVELRCDPISGHTALYWYRQSLGQGLEFLIYFQGNSAPDKSGLPSDRFSAERTGGSVSTLTIQRTQQEDSAVYLCASNLQGAGINEQFFGPGTRLTVL.